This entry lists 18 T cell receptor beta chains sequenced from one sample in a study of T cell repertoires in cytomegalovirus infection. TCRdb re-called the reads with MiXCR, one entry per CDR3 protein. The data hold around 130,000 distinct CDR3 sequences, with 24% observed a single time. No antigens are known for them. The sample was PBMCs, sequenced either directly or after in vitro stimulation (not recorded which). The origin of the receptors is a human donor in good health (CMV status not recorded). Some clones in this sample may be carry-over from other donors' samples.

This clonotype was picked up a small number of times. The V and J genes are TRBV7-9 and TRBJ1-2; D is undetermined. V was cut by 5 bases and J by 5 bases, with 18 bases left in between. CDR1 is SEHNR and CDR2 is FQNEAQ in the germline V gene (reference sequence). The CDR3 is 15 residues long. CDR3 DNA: TGTGCCAGCAGCCCCAAGTGGACGGTGACTTATGGCTACACCTTC. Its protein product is CASSPKWTVTYGYTF.

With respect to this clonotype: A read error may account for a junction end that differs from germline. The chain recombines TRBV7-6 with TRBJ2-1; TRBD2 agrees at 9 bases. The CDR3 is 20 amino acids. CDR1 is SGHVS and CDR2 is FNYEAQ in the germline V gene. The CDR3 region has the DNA TGTGCTAGCAGCTTAGGTATCGGGTCTAGCGGGAACCCAGCGGGCAATGAGCAGTTCTTC. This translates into CASSLGIGSSGNPAGNEQFF.

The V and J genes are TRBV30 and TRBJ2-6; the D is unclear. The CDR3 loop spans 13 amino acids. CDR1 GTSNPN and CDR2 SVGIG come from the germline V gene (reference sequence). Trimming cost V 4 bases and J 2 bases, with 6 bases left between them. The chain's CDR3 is CAWTPPGANVLTF. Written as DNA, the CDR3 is TGTGCCTGGACTCCCCCTGGGGCCAACGTCCTGACTTTC.

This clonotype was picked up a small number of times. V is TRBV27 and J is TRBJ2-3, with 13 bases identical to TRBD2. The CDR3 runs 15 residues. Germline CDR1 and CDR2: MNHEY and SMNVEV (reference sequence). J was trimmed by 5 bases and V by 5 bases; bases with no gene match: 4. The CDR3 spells CASSRLAGGVDTQYF. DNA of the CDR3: TGTGCCAGCAGTCGACTAGCGGGAGGTGTAGATACGCAGTATTTT.

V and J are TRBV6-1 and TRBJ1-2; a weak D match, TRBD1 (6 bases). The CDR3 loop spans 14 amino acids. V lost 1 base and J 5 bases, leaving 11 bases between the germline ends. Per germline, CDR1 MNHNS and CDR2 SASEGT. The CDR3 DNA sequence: TGTGCCAGCAGTGAAGTCGGGGGGCGATATGGCTACACCTTC. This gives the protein CASSEVGGRYGYTF.

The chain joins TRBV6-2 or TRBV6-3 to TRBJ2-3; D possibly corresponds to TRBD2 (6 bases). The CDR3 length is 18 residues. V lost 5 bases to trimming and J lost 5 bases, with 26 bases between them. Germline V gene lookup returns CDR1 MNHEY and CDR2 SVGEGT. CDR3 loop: CASSGLNLAPRDGDTQYF. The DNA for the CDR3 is TGTGCCAGCAGTGGTCTAAATCTAGCGCCCAGGGATGGAGATACGCAGTATTTT.

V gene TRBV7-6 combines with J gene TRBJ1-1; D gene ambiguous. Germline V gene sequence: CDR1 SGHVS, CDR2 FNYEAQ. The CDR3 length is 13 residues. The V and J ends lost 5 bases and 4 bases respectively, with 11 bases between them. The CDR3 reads CASSHNEGTEAFF. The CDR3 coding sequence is TGTGCCAGCAGCCACAACGAGGGCACTGAAGCTTTCTTT.

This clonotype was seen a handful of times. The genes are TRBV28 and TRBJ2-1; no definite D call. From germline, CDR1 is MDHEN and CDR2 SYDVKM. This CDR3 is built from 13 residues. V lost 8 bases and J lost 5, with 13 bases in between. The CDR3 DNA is TGTGCCAGCCGCCTAAGAGGAAACAATGAGCAGTTCTTC. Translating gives CASRLRGNNEQFF.

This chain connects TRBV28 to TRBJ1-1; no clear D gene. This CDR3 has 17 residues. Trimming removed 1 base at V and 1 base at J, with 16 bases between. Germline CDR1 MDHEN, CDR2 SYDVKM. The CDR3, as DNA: TGTGCCAGCAGTTTATTCGGTTTGATCGACGAGAACACTGAAGCTTTCTTT. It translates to CASSLFGLIDENTEAFF.

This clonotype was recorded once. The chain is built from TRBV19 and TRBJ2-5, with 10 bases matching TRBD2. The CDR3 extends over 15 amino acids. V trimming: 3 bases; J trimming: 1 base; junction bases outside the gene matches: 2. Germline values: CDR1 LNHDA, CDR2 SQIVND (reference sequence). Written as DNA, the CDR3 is TGTGCCAGTAGTATTAGCGGGAGGACCCAAGAGACCCAGTACTTC. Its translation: CASSISGRTQETQYF.

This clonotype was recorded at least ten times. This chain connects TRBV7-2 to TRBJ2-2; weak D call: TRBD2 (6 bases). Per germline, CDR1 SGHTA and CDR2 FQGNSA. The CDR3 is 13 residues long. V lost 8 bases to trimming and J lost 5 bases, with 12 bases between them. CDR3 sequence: CASRLRGTGELFF. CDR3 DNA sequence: TGTGCCAGCCGTCTTCGGGGGACCGGGGAGCTGTTTTTT.

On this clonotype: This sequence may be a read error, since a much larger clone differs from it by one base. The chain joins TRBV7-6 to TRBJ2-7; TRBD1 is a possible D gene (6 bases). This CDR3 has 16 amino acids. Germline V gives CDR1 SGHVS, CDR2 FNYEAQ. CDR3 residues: CTSSPNRYRAPYEQYF. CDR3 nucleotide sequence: TGTACCAGCAGCCCGAATCGATACAGGGCACCCTACGAGCAGTACTTC.

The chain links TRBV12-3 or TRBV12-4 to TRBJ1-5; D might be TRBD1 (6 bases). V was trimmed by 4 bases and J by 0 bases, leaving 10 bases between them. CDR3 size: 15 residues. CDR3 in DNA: TGTGCCAGCAGTTCGGACAGCTTTAGCAATCAGCCCCAGCATTTT. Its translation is CASSSDSFSNQPQHF.

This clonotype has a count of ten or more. DNA for the CDR3: TGTGCCAGCAGTTTTAGTCGCAGCCACTACGAGCAGTACGTC. Protein sequence: CASSFSRSHYEQYV. The rearrangement joins TRBV27 to TRBJ2-7; no firm D call. The length of the CDR3 is 14 residues. CDR1 is MNHEY, CDR2 SMNVEV, per germline (reference sequence). The V end lost 3 bases, the J end lost 3 bases, and 12 bases lay between the germline ends.

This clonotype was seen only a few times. The CDR3 nucleotides are TGTGCCAGCAGTTTTACAGGGCGAGGCTACACCTTC. It translates to CASSFTGRGYTF. The J gene is TRBJ1-2, the V gene TRBV12-3 or TRBV12-4, with D maybe TRBD1 (6 bases). V was pared by 3 bases and J by 8 bases, with 10 bases between. The CDR3 spans 12 residues.

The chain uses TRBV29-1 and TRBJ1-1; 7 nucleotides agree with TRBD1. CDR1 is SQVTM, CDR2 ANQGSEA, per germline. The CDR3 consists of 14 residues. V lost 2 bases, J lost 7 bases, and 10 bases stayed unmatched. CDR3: CSVETGQGGHEAFF. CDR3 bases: TGCAGCGTTGAAACCGGGCAGGGGGGACATGAAGCTTTCTTT.

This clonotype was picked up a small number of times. CDR3 DNA sequence: TGTGCCAGCAGCCTCGGACAGAGCTCCTATAATTCACCCCTCCACTTT. Protein: CASSLGQSSYNSPLHF. This chain links TRBV3-1 with TRBJ1-6; perhaps TRBD1 as D (6 bases). The germline V and J ends were trimmed by 4 bases and 0 bases, with 10 bases remaining between them. This CDR3 is built from 16 residues. Germline V CDR1 and CDR2: LGHDT, YNNKEL (reference sequence).

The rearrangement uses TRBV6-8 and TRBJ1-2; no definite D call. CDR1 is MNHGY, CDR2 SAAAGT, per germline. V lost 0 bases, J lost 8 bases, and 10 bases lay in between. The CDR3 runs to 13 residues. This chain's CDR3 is CASSYSISNGYTF. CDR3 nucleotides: TGTGCCAGCAGTTACTCGATCTCCAACGGCTACACCTTC.